The clone carrying this TCR beta chain was found once. Its specificity is not known. CDR3 length: 15 residues. Trimming removed 0 bases at V and 3 bases at J, with 12 bases between. Germline values: CDR1 MNHEY, CDR2 SVGEGT. Assay used: immunoSEQ multiplex PCR; TCRdb lists only in-frame clones, some missing. The sample carries about 140,000 clones, 80% to 90% recorded once. These data belong to a study of T cell responses to AZD1222 COVID-19 vaccine. Findings and caveats of the study: Clonal diversity was possibly underestimated, and white British individuals and females predominated among donors.

This sequence joins TRBV6-2 or TRBV6-3 and TRBJ2-7; no clear D. The receptor comes from an adult in good health. The specimen was peripheral blood, collected on day 0 of AZD1222 vaccination. The CDR3 DNA reads TGTGCCAGCAGTTACTCGAAATGGGCCCTCTACGAGCAGTACTTC. Translated: CASSYSKWALYEQYF.